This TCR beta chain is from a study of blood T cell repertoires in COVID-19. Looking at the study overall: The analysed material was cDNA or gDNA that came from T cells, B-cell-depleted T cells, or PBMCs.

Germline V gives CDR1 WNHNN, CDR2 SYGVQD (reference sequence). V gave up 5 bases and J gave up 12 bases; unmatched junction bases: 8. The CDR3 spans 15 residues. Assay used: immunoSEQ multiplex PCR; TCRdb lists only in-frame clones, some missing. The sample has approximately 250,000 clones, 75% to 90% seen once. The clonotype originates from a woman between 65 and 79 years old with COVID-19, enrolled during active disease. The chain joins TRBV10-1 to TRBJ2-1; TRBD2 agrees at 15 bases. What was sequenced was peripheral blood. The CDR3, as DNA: TGCGCCAGCAGTCCCGGACTAGCGGGGGGGCCTCGGCAGTTCTTC. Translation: CASSPGLAGGPRQFF.